A selection of T cell receptor beta chains follows, all from one sample in a study of blood T cell repertoires in COVID-19. Profiled with immunoSEQ multiplex PCR; TCRdb holds only in-frame clones, not every one. The sample has 99,000 or so clones, over 80% seen once. The specimen was peripheral blood. The receptors come from a man aged 70 or older with active or convalescent COVID-19. CDR3s include the opening cysteine and the closing phenylalanine or tryptophan. Fields, in order: clone size, V gene, D gene, J gene, CDR3 DNA, CDR3 protein. D genes are given only for firm matches. Size is stated for part of the rows, as once, few or many counts, or as a class when the clone is expanded.

-	TRBV28	TRBD2	TRBJ2-1	TGTGCCAGCAGCAGAGCGGGGGTGGCCTACAATGAGCAGTTCTTC	CASSRAGVAYNEQFF
-	TRBV7-2	TRBD1	TRBJ1-1	TGTGCCAGCAGCTTATCCGGGACAGGGTCGGTCAGTGAAGCTTTCTTT	CASSLSGTGSVSEAFF
-	TRBV7-2	TRBD2	TRBJ2-5	TGTGCCAGCAGCTCGGGACTATATGAAGAGACCCAGTACTTC	CASSSGLYEETQYF
-	TRBV18	-	TRBJ2-7	TGTGCCAGCTCACCACCGGGGTCGAAGGGGTCCAACGAGCAGTACTTC	CASSPPGSKGSNEQYF
few	TRBV27	TRBD1	TRBJ1-6	TGTGCCAGCAGTCTGTCTCCTCGACAGGGAAGGGGTTCACCCCTCCACTTT	CASSLSPRQGRGSPLHF
-	TRBV5-1	TRBD1	TRBJ2-3	TGCGCCAGCAGCTCGGGACAGGGCACCACAGATACGCAGTATTTT	CASSSGQGTTDTQYF
-	TRBV6-2/TRBV6-3	TRBD1	TRBJ2-1	TGTGCCAGCAGCCCCGCGGACAGGGGAGCGTACAATGAGCAGTTCTTC	CASSPADRGAYNEQFF
-	TRBV7-2	TRBD2	TRBJ2-4	TGTGCCAGCAGCTTTATTCCTAGCGGGGGGCGGACAAACATTCAGTACTTC	CASSFIPSGGRTNIQYF
-	TRBV30	-	TRBJ2-5	TGTGCCTGGACAACAAGAGAGACCCAGTACTTC	CAWTTRETQYF
-	TRBV3-1/TRBV3-2	-	TRBJ2-2	TGTGCCAGCAGCCACGGGGGTACCGGGGAGCTGTTTTTT	CASSHGGTGELFF
few	TRBV5-1	TRBD1	TRBJ1-3	TGCGCCAGCAGCTTAACAGGGGCGAGGTCTGGAAACACCATATATTTT	CASSLTGARSGNTIYF
-	TRBV2	TRBD2	TRBJ2-1	TGTGCCAGCAGCCAGACTAGCGGGGGGTTCAATGAGCAGTTCTTC	CASSQTSGGFNEQFF
-	TRBV6-2/TRBV6-3	-	TRBJ2-1	TGTGCCAGCAGTCGCCCCAAACGGGTTAATGAGCAGTTCTTC	CASSRPKRVNEQFF
-	TRBV19	-	TRBJ1-1	TGTGCCAGTAGTTCACCGGGACTTTTGGCTTTCTTT	CASSSPGLLAFF
-	TRBV5-4	TRBD1	TRBJ1-2	TGTGCCAGCAGCTTGGAAACAGGGGGGAACTATGGCTACACCTTC	CASSLETGGNYGYTF
few	TRBV6-2/TRBV6-3	-	TRBJ2-7	TGTGCCAGCAGTTATTCATTCGGGGAGATCTACGAGCAGTACTTC	CASSYSFGEIYEQYF
-	TRBV2	TRBD1	TRBJ2-7	TGTGCCAGCAGGGGAACAGGGGCCACCTCCTACGAGCAGTACTTC	CASRGTGATSYEQYF
-	TRBV24-1	-	TRBJ1-5	TGTGCCACCAGTGATCGGGGGAGCAATCAGCCCCAGCATTTT	CATSDRGSNQPQHF
-	TRBV4-1	-	TRBJ2-7	TGCGCCAGCAGCCAAGAAACGGCCTACGAGCAGTACTTC	CASSQETAYEQYF
-	TRBV5-1	-	TRBJ2-3	TGCGCCAGCAGCTTGGTCCTGACAGATACGCAGTATTTT	CASSLVLTDTQYF
few	TRBV25-1	-	TRBJ1-4	TGTGCCAGCAGTGAATGGGGGGGAGCTAATGAAAAACTGTTTTTT	CASSEWGGANEKLFF
-	TRBV6-5	-	TRBJ1-1	TGTGCCAGCAGCGCCCAATCGAGGGCTGACACTGAAGCTTTCTTT	CASSAQSRADTEAFF
once	TRBV11-2	-	TRBJ2-2	TGTGCCAGCAGCTTATGGAGAACCGGGGAGCTGTTTTTT	CASSLWRTGELFF
-	TRBV6-5	TRBD1	TRBJ2-3	TGTGCCAGCAGTAGGGACAGGCGCACAGATACGCAGTATTTT	CASSRDRRTDTQYF
-	TRBV5-3	TRBD1	TRBJ1-5	TGTGCCAGAAGCCACATGCTTGGACAGGGAAGCAATCAGCCCCAGCATTTT	CARSHMLGQGSNQPQHF